A single T cell receptor (beta chain) is shown here with its context. This sample is part of a study of human T cells and chemical hapten exposure. TCRdb fed the RACE reads into MiXCR, producing one record per CDR3 protein. Among tens of thousands of distinct CDR3 sequences listed, under 13% were seen once. Deletions cut 10 bases from V and 2 bases from J, with 9 bases between. Germline values: CDR1 ENHRY, CDR2 SYGVKD. The CDR3 loop spans 11 amino acids. Documented time point: patch test 1, 2 weeks after DPC sensitization. The treatment is: therapeutic diphenylcyclopropenone sensitization with weekly scalp DPC.

The rearrangement uses TRBV10-3 and TRBJ2-7; D unresolved. The material sequenced was whole blood, taken in connection with sensitization to the hapten diphenylcyclopropenone (DPC). The sequence came from a woman between 45 and 65 years old with alopecia areata. Some clones in this sample may be carry-over from other donors' samples. The CDR3 sequence: CATGPTYEQYF. The CDR3 coding sequence is TGTGCCACCGGCCCGACCTACGAGCAGTACTTC.